Each of the 26 T cell receptor beta chains below was sequenced from the same sample in a study of T cells after yellow fever vaccination. TCRdb processed the 5' RACE reads anew with MiXCR; each CDR3 protein has one entry. The table includes more than 250,000 distinct CDR3 sequences, about 6.6% detected once. Sequences were derived from PBMCs, sampled roughly 45 days after the first yellow fever vaccination. These receptor sequences come from a man in his late teens or twenties who received the YFV17D yellow fever vaccine.

A few counts support this clonotype. The chain couples TRBV14 to TRBJ2-5; D is unclear. CDR1 is SGHDN and CDR2 is FVKESK in the germline V gene. V shed 0 bases and J shed 5 bases, with 13 bases lying between them. There are 15 residues in the CDR3. CDR3 protein: CASSQDISMRETQYF. The CDR3 DNA follows: TGTGCCAGCAGCCAAGACATTAGCATGCGGGAGACCCAGTACTTC.

The rearrangement joins TRBV10-3 to TRBJ2-3; weak D call: TRBD2 (5 bases). Per germline, CDR1 ENHRY and CDR2 SYGVKD. V was clipped by 7 bases and J by 2 bases, with 13 bases between them. The CDR3 is 14 residues long. CDR3 DNA sequence: TGTGCCATCACAACTAGTTGGGACACAGATACGCAGTATTTT. Translated, it gives CAITTSWDTDTQYF.

This clonotype was counted at least ten times. The chain uses TRBV19 and TRBJ2-7, with D perhaps TRBD2 (6 bases). The CDR3 runs 13 residues. V was shortened by 3 bases and J by 11 bases, with 17 bases between the two germline ends. Per germline, CDR1 LNHDA and CDR2 SQIVND (reference sequence). The CDR3 loop is CASSMGRGGVEYF. CDR3 DNA: TGTGCCAGTAGTATGGGGAGAGGAGGGGTCGAGTACTTC.

The rearrangement links TRBV7-9 to TRBJ2-7, with D perhaps given as TRBD1 or TRBD2 (5 bases each). Trimming cost V 0 bases and J 2 bases, with 8 bases left between them. The CDR3 spans 14 residues. Germline-derived CDR1 and CDR2 are SEHNR and FQNEAQ (reference sequence). CDR3 bases: TGTGCCAGCAGCTTAGCGGGGGATGCCTACGAGCAGTACTTC. This translates into CASSLAGDAYEQYF. Complete variable domain (other parts from reference TRBV7-9 and TRBJ2-7): DTGVSQNPRHKITKRGQNVTFRCDPISEHNRLYWYRQTLGQGPEFLTYFQNEAQLEKSRLLSDRFSAERPKGSFSTLEIQRTEQGDSAMYLCASSLAGDAYEQYFGPGTRLTVT.

This clonotype was seen a few times. V is TRBV20-1 and J is TRBJ2-7; D may be TRBD1 (5 bases). This CDR3 is built from 13 residues. Deletions cut 3 bases from V and 2 bases from J, with 11 bases between. In germline, CDR1 is DFQATT, CDR2 SNEGSKA (reference sequence). As DNA, the CDR3 is TGCAGTGCTAGGTCTACAGGCGCCTACGAGCAGTACTTC. Residues: CSARSTGAYEQYF.

This clonotype was counted at least ten times. The chain uses TRBV12-3 or TRBV12-4 and TRBJ2-1; tentatively, D is TRBD2 (5 bases). The V and J ends lost 6 bases and 6 bases respectively, with 12 bases between them. The CDR3 length is 13 residues. The CDR3 reads CASSRGLSNEQFF. The CDR3 nucleotides are TGTGCCAGCAGCCGAGGGCTCTCCAATGAGCAGTTCTTC.

Only a few counts were recorded for this clonotype. The CDR3 DNA follows: TGTGCCAGCAGTTACATCCAGGGTACGCAGTATTTT. Translated: CASSYIQGTQYF. The V call is TRBV6-2 or TRBV6-3, the J call TRBJ2-3, with D possibly TRBD1 on 5 matching bases. The germline gives CDR1 MNHEY, CDR2 SVGEGT. The CDR3 extends over 12 amino acids. V was clipped by 2 bases and J by 8 bases, with 8 bases between them.

The CDR3 region is CASSYPGNNEQFF. In nucleotides, the CDR3 is TGTGCCAGCAGTTACCCCGGGAACAATGAGCAGTTCTTC. The V and J genes are TRBV6-5 and TRBJ2-1; D is possibly TRBD2 (5 bases). The ends were cut back, 2 bases at V and 5 bases at J, with 7 bases in the middle. The CDR3 is 13 amino acids. The germline gives CDR1 MNHEY, CDR2 SVGAGI.

This clonotype has just a few counts. The gene calls are TRBV11-2 and TRBJ2-3; TRBD2 agrees at 9 bases. V trimming: 5 bases; J trimming: 1 base; junction bases outside the gene matches: 13. This CDR3 is 18 amino acids long. Germline CDR1 SGHAT, CDR2 FQNNGV. CDR3 amino acids: CASSLHAGGRGRTDTQYF. CDR3 nucleotides: TGTGCCAGCAGCCTCCACGCGGGAGGGCGGGGACGCACAGATACGCAGTATTTT. The whole variable domain, filled in from reference TRBV11-2 and TRBJ2-3, reads EAGVAQSPRYKIIEKRQSVAFWCNPISGHATLYWYQQILGQGPKLLIQFQNNGVVDDSQLPKDRFSAERLKGVDSTLKIQPAKLEDSAVYLCASSLHAGGRGRTDTQYFGPGTRLTVL.

This clonotype was found many times. The rearrangement uses TRBV7-9 and TRBJ2-3; D not resolved. Germline values: CDR1 SEHNR, CDR2 FQNEAQ (reference sequence). V shed 4 bases and J shed 2 bases, with 13 bases lying between them. CDR3 length: 15 residues. This CDR3 is CASSSRLPVTDTQYF. In DNA form, the CDR3 reads TGTGCCAGCAGCTCCCGACTGCCAGTCACAGATACGCAGTATTTT.

This clonotype has more than one count but fewer than ten. This chain links TRBV4-3 with TRBJ1-6; no firm D call. This CDR3 spans 15 amino acids. V dropped 1 base and J dropped 9 bases, with 13 bases sitting between them. CDR1 and CDR2 (germline): LGHNA, YSLEER. The CDR3 bases are TGCGCCAGCAGCCAAGTTAGCGCCTTGGGTTCACCCCTCCACTTT. Translating gives CASSQVSALGSPLHF.

This clonotype has at least ten counts. This rearrangement joins TRBV3-1 to TRBJ2-5; 9 positions match TRBD2. The CDR3 runs to 16 residues. The junction had 5 bases not matched to a gene; V was cut back by 1 base and J by 2 bases. Germline CDR1 reads LGHDT; CDR2 reads YNNKEL (reference sequence). DNA for the CDR3: TGTGCCAGCAGCCAAGTCCTAGCGGGGTTGCAAGAGACCCAGTACTTC. Protein: CASSQVLAGLQETQYF.

A few counts support this clonotype. The gene calls are TRBV5-1 and TRBJ2-1; 7 bases are shared with TRBD2. CDR1 is SGHRS, CDR2 YFSETQ, per germline. The V and J ends lost 4 bases and 8 bases, in that order; junction bases with no gene match: 12. The CDR3 is 15 amino acids. The CDR3 loop reads CASSQSGVLGDEQFF. CDR3 DNA sequence: TGCGCCAGCAGCCAAAGCGGGGTGCTTGGAGATGAGCAGTTCTTC.

This clonotype has only a few counts. The V gene is TRBV20-1, the J gene TRBJ2-1, with D perhaps TRBD1 (5 bases). V was pared by 3 bases and J by 6 bases, with 9 bases between. The CDR3 consists of 12 residues. In germline, CDR1 is DFQATT, CDR2 SNEGSKA (reference sequence). CDR3 protein: CSARSGSNEQFF. Here the CDR3 DNA reads TGCAGTGCTAGGTCAGGGTCCAATGAGCAGTTCTTC.

This clonotype was seen a few times. The J gene is TRBJ1-1, the V gene TRBV7-9, with 7 bases lining up with TRBD1. Germline-derived CDR1 and CDR2 are SEHNR and FQNEAQ (reference sequence). V lost 4 bases and J lost 2; bases outside the gene matches: 10. The CDR3 is 16 residues long. The CDR3: CASSSPRQGRNTEAFF. The CDR3 DNA is TGTGCCAGCAGCTCCCCAAGACAGGGTCGAAACACTGAAGCTTTCTTT. Looking up the rest from reference TRBV7-9 and TRBJ1-1 gives the full variable domain: DTGVSQNPRHKITKRGQNVTFRCDPISEHNRLYWYRQTLGQGPEFLTYFQNEAQLEKSRLLSDRFSAERPKGSFSTLEIQRTEQGDSAMYLCASSSPRQGRNTEAFFGQGTRLTVV.

This clonotype was seen more than once but under ten times. The rearrangement joins TRBV7-2 to TRBJ2-7; no definite D call. This CDR3 is built from 14 residues. Germline V gene sequence: CDR1 SGHTA, CDR2 FQGNSA. Trimming took off 2 bases at V and 2 bases at J, with 10 bases between the two ends. The CDR3 bases are TGTGCCAGCAGCTTAAACCGCGGTGCCTACGAGCAGTACGTC. Amino acids: CASSLNRGAYEQYV.

This clonotype was seen more than once but under ten times. The chain is built from TRBV20-1 and TRBJ2-5; TRBD2 aligns across 8 bases. V shed 5 bases, J shed 9 bases, and the junction held 14 bases outside the gene matches. This CDR3 is 14 amino acids long. The germline gives CDR1 DFQATT, CDR2 SNEGSKA (reference sequence). The CDR3 spells CSARRPRGGMAQYF. The CDR3 DNA reads TGCAGTGCTCGGCGCCCTCGGGGGGGGATGGCCCAGTACTTC.

This clonotype occurred a few times. This rearrangement joins TRBV20-1 to TRBJ2-2, with unresolved D. Per germline, CDR1 DFQATT and CDR2 SNEGSKA (reference sequence). The CDR3 extends over 12 amino acids. V was pared by 3 bases and J by 7 bases, with 9 bases between. The CDR3 region has the DNA TGCAGTGCTAGTCGAGTCCTCGGGGAGCTGTTTTTT. Protein sequence: CSASRVLGELFF.

This clonotype was counted a few times. This chain uses TRBV20-1 with TRBJ2-1; a weak D match, TRBD2 (5 bases). Trimming cost V 2 bases and J 9 bases, with 17 bases left between them. This CDR3 has 14 residues. Germline CDR1 and CDR2: DFQATT and SNEGSKA (reference sequence). This chain's CDR3 is CSARTGISSGEQFF. The CDR3 nucleotides read TGCAGTGCTAGAACCGGGATATCCTCGGGTGAGCAGTTCTTC.

This clonotype was seen more than once but under ten times. The rearrangement joins TRBV4-1 to TRBJ2-4; D remains ambiguous. This CDR3 has 16 amino acids. With 1 base removed from V and 8 bases from J, the gap between germline ends came to 18 bases. The germline V gene has CDR1 MGHRA and CDR2 YSYEKL. CDR3 residues: CASSQGRQLRGDIQYF. Here the CDR3 DNA reads TGCGCCAGCAGCCAAGGAAGACAACTTCGTGGGGACATTCAGTACTTC.

The chain recombines TRBV20-1 with TRBJ2-3, with TRBD2 identical over 7 bases. CDR3 length: 15 residues. The V gene's germline CDR1 is DFQATT and CDR2 SNEGSKA (reference sequence). Trimming removed 4 bases from V and 4 bases from J; junction bases left unmatched: 11. The CDR3 sequence is CSATWPGGPADTQYF. The CDR3 bases are TGCAGTGCTACTTGGCCGGGGGGACCCGCAGATACGCAGTATTTT.

In this sample, this clonotype turned up many times. This rearrangement joins TRBV20-1 to TRBJ1-4; maybe TRBD1 (6 bases). With 8 bases removed from V and 4 bases from J, the gap between germline ends came to 11 bases. Germline CDR1 is DFQATT and CDR2 is SNEGSKA (reference sequence). The CDR3 extends over 12 amino acids. In DNA form, the CDR3 reads TGCAGTTCCGGACAGAATAATGAAAAACTGTTTTTT. This codes for CSSGQNNEKLFF.

In this sample, this clonotype turned up a few times. V and J are TRBV7-2 and TRBJ2-1; 9 bases line up with TRBD2. The V segment lost 5 bases and the J segment 0 bases; nucleotides outside the gene matches: 5. The CDR3 contains 16 residues. Germline V gene data show CDR1 as SGHTA and CDR2 as FQGNSA. Here the CDR3 DNA reads TGTGCCAGCAGCAAAACACTAGCGGGCTCCTACAATGAGCAGTTCTTC. This encodes CASSKTLAGSYNEQFF.

This clonotype was seen more than once but under ten times. The chain joins TRBV4-2 to TRBJ2-1; no reliable D call. The CDR3 has 18 amino acids. V lost 4 bases and J 1 base, leaving 20 bases between the germline ends. The germline CDR1 and CDR2 sequences are LGHNA and YNFKEQ. As DNA, the CDR3 is TGTGCCAGCAGCCCACGGTCCCTGACCTTTAGGTCCTACAATGAGCAGTTCTTC. This gives the protein CASSPRSLTFRSYNEQFF.

This clonotype was recorded at least ten times. In DNA form, the CDR3 reads TGCGCCAGCAGCTTGGAAGCAGGGAGCACTGAAGCTTTCTTT. Protein: CASSLEAGSTEAFF. V gene TRBV5-1 combines with J gene TRBJ1-1; possible D gene TRBD1, 5 bases. The CDR3 is 14 amino acids. V was shortened by 0 bases and J by 4 bases, with 10 bases between the two germline ends. Germline V gene sequence: CDR1 SGHRS, CDR2 YFSETQ.

This chain's CDR3 is CASSLAGGINEQFF. In DNA form, the CDR3 reads TGTGCCAGCAGCTTAGCGGGGGGGATTAATGAGCAGTTCTTC. This rearrangement joins TRBV7-2 to TRBJ2-1; TRBD2 aligns across 7 bases. CDR1 SGHTA and CDR2 FQGNSA come from the germline V gene. The CDR3 extends over 14 amino acids. The V segment lost 0 bases and the J segment 7 bases; nucleotides outside the gene matches: 3. Full variable domain (outside the CDR3, taken from reference TRBV7-2 and TRBJ2-1): GAGVSQSPSNKVTEKGKDVELRCDPISGHTALYWYRQSLGQGLEFLIYFQGNSAPDKSGLPSDRFSAERTGGSVSTLTIQRTQQEDSAVYLCASSLAGGINEQFFGPGTRLTVL.